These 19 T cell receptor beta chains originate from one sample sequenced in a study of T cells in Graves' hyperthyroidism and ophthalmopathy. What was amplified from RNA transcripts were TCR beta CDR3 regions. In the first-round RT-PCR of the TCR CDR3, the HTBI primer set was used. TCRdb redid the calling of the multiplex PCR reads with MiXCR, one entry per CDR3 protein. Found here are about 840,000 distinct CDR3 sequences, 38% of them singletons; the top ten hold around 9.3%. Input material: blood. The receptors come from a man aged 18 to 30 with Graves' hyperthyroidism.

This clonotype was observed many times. This chain's CDR3 is CASSPAGGKYEQYF. For the CDR3, the DNA is TGTGCCAGCAGCCCGGCGGGGGGAAAGTACGAGCAGTACTTC. The chain combines TRBV7-2 with TRBJ2-7, with 8 positions matching TRBD2. Germline CDR1 reads SGHTA; CDR2 reads FQGNSA. J gave up 4 bases and V 5 bases, and 7 bases lay outside the gene matches. CDR3 length: 14 amino acids.

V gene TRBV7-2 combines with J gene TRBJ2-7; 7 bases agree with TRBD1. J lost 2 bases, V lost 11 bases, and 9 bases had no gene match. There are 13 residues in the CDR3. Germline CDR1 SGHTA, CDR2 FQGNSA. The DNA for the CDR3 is TGTGCCTGGACAGGACAGGTCCCCTACGAGCAGTACTTC. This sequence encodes CAWTGQVPYEQYF.

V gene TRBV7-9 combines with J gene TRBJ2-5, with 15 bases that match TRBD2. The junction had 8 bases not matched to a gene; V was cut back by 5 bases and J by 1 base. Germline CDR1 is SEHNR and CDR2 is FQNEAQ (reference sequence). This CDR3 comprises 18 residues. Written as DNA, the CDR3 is TGTGCCAGCAGCCCCTGGACTAGCGGGAGGGCCGTCCAAGAGACCCAGTACTTC. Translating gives CASSPWTSGRAVQETQYF.

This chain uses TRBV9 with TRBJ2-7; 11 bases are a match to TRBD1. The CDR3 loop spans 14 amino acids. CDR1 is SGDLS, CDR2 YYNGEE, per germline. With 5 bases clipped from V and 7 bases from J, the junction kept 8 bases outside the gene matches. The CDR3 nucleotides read TGTGCCAGCAGAGAATCCCGGGACAGGGGGGAGCAGTACTTC. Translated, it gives CASRESRDRGEQYF. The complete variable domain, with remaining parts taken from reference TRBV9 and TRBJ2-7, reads DSGVTQTPKHLITATGQRVTLRCSPRSGDLSVYWYQQSLDQGLQFLIQYYNGEERAKGNILERFSAQQFPDLHSELNLSSLELGDSALYFCASRESRDRGEQYFGPGTRLTVT.

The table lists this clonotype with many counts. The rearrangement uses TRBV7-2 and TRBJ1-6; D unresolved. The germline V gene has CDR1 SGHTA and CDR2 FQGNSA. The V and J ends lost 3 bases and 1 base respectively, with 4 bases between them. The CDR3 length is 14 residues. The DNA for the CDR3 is TGTGCCAGCAGCTTTGGGTCCTATAATTCACCCCTCCACTTT. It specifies CASSFGSYNSPLHF.

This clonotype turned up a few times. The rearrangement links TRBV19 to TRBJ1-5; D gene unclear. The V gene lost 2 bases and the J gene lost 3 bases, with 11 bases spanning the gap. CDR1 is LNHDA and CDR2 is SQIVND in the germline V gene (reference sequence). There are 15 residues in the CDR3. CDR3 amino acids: CASSISSPLNQPQHF. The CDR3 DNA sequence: TGTGCCAGTAGTATAAGTTCACCGCTCAATCAGCCCCAGCATTTT.

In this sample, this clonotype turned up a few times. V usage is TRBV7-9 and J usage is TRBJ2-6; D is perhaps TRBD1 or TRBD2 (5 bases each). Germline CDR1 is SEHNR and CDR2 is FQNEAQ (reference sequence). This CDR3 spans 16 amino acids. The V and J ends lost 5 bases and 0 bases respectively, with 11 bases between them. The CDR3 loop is CASSARDGSGANVLTF. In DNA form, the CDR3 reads TGTGCCAGCAGCGCCCGGGACGGCTCTGGGGCCAACGTCCTGACTTTC.

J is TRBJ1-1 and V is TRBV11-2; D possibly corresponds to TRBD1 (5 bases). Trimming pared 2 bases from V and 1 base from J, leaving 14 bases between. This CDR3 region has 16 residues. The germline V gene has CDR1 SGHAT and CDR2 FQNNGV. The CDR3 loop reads CASSLWHGGRNTEAFF. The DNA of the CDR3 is TGTGCCAGCAGCTTATGGCATGGGGGTCGGAACACTGAAGCTTTCTTT.

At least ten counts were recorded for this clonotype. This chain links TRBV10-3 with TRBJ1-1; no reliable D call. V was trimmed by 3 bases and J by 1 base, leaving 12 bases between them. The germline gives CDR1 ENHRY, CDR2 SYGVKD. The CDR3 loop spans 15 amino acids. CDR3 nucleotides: TGTGCCATCAGTGACCCTCTGATTGAGAACACTGAAGCTTTCTTT. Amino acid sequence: CAISDPLIENTEAFF.

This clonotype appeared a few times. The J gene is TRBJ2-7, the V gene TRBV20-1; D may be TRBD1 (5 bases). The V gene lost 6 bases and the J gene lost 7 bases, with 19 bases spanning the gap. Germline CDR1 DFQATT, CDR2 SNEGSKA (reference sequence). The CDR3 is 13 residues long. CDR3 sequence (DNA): TGCAGTGCCCCACAGGAAGCCCCTGGAGAGCAGTACTTC. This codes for CSAPQEAPGEQYF.

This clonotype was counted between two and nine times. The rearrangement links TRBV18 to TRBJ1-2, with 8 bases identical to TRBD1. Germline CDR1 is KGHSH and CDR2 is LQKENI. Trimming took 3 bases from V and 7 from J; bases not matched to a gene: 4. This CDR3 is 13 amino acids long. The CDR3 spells CASSPGQVPGYTF. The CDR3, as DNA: TGTGCCAGCTCACCGGGACAGGTGCCTGGCTACACCTTC.

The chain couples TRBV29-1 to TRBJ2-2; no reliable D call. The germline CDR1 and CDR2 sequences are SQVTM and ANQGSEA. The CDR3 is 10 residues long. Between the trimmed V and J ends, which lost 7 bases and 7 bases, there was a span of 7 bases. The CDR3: CSALNGELFF. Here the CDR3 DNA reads TGCAGCGCCTTAAACGGGGAGCTGTTTTTT.

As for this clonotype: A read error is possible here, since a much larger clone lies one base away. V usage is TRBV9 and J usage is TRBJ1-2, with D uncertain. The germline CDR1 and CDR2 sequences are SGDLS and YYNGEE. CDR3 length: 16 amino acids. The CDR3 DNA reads TGTGCCAGCATCGTAGCTCGAACAGCGGGTACTAGAGGCTACACCTTC. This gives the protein CASIVARTAGTRGYTF.

CDR3 in amino acids: CASSFETDSLTGELFF. CDR3 bases: TGTGCCAGCAGTTTCGAAACGGACAGCCTCACCGGGGAGCTGTTTTTT. The chain employs TRBV2 and TRBJ2-2; D possibly corresponds to TRBD1 (6 bases). V dropped 5 bases and J dropped 4 bases, with 17 bases sitting between them. CDR1 and CDR2 from the germline V gene are SNHLY and FYNNEI. The CDR3 covers 16 residues.

The CDR3 sequence: CASSDQGDSSYEQYF. The CDR3 coding sequence is TGTGCCAGCAGCGACCAGGGCGACAGCTCCTACGAGCAGTACTTC. The genes are TRBV7-9 and TRBJ2-7; D might be TRBD1 (5 bases). V lost 5 bases and J 0 bases, leaving 14 bases between the germline ends. CDR1 and CDR2 (germline): SEHNR, FQNEAQ (reference sequence). This CDR3 has 15 amino acids.

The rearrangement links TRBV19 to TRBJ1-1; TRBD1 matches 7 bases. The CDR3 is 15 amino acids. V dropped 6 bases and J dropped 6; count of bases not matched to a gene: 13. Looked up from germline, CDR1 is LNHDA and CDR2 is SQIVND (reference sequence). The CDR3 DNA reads TGTGCCAGTAGCCGCCTAACGACAGGGTCGGCTGAAGCTTTCTTT. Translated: CASSRLTTGSAEAFF.

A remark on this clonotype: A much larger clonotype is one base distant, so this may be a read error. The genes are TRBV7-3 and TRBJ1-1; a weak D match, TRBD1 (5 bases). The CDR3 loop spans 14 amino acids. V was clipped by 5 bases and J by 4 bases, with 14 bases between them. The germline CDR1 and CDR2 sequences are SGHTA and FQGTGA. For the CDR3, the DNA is TGTGCCAGCAGCAAGGACAACATGAGCACTGAAGCTTTCTTT. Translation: CASSKDNMSTEAFF.

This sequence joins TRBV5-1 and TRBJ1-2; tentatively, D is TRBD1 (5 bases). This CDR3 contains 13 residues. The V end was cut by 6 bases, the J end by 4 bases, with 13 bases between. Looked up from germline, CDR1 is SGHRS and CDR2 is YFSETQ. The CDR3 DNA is TGCGCCAGCACCCCGGACAACAGCTATGGCTACACCTTC. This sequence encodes CASTPDNSYGYTF.

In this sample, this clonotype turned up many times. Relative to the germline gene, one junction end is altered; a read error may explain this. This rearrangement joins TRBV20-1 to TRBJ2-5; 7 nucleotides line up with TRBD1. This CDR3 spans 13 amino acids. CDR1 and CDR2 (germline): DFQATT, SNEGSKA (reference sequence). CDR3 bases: TGCAGTGCTAGGGACAGGCCGCAAGAGGCCCAGTACTTC. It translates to CSARDRPQEAQYF.